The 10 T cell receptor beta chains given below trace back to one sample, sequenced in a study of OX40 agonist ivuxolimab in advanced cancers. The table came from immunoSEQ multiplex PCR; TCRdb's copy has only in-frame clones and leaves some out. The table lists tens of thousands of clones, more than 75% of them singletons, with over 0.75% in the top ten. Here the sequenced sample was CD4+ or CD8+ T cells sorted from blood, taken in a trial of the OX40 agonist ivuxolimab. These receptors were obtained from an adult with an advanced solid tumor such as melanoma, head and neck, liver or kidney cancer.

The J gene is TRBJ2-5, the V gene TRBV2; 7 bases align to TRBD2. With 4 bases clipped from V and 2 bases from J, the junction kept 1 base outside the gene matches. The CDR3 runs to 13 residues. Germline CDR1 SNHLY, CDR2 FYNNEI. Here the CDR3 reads CASSGTRQETQYF. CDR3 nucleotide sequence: TGTGCCAGCAGTGGGACTAGACAAGAGACCCAGTACTTC. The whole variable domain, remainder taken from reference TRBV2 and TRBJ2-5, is EPEVTQTPSHQVTQMGQEVILRCVPISNHLYFYWYRQILGQKVEFLVSFYNNEISEKSEIFDDQFSVERPDGSNFTLKIRSTKLEDSAMYFCASSGTRQETQYFGPGTRLLVL.

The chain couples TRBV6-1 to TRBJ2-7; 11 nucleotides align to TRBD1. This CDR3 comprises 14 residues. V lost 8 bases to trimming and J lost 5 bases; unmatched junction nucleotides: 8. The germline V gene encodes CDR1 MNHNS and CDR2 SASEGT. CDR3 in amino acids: CASQSGQGAHEQYF. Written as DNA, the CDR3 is TGTGCCAGCCAGTCAGGACAGGGGGCCCACGAGCAGTACTTC.

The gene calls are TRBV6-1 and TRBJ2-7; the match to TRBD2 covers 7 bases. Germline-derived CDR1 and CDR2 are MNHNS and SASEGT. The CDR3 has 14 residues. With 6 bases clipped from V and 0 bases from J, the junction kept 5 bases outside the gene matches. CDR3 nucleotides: TGTGCCAGCAGCGTTGGCGGGAGCTCCTACGAGCAGTACTTC. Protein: CASSVGGSSYEQYF.

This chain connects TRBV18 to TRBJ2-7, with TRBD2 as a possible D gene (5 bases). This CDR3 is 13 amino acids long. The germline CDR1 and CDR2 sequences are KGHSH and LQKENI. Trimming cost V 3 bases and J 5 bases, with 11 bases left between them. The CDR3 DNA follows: TGTGCCAGCTCACCCTTCTTCGGGGACGAGCAGTACTTC. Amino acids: CASSPFFGDEQYF.

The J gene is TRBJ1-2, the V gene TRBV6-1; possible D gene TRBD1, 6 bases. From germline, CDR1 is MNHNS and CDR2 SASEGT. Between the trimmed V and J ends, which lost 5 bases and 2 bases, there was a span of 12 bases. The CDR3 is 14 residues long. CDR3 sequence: CASSLDRRNYGYTF. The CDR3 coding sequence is TGTGCCAGCAGTTTAGACAGGAGGAACTATGGCTACACCTTC.

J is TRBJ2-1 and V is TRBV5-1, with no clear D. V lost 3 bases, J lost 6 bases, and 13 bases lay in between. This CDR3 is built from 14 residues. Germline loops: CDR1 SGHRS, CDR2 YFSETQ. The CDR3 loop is CASSSLSGTNEQFF. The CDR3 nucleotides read TGCGCCAGCAGCTCCCTCTCCGGTACCAATGAGCAGTTCTTC. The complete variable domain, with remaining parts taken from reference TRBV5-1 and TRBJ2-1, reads KAGVTQTPRYLIKTRGQQVTLSCSPISGHRSVSWYQQTPGQGLQFLFEYFSETQRNKGNFPGRFSGRQFSNSRSEMNVSTLELGDSALYLCASSSLSGTNEQFFGPGTRLTVL.

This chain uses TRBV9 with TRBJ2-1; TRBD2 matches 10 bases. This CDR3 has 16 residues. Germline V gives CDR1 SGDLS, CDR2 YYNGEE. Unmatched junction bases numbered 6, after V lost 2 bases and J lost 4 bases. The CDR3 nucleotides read TGTGCCAGCAGCGTCACTACTAGCGGGGTTTACAATGAGCAGTTCTTC. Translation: CASSVTTSGVYNEQFF. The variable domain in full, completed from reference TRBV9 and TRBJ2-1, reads DSGVTQTPKHLITATGQRVTLRCSPRSGDLSVYWYQQSLDQGLQFLIQYYNGEERAKGNILERFSAQQFPDLHSELNLSSLELGDSALYFCASSVTTSGVYNEQFFGPGTRLTVL.

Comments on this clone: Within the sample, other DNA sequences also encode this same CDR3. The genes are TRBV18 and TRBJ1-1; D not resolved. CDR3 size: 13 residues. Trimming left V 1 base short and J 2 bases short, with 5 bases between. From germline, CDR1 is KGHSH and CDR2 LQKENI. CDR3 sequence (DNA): TGTGCCAGCTCACCACAAGGAAACACTGAAGCTTTCTTT. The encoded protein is CASSPQGNTEAFF.

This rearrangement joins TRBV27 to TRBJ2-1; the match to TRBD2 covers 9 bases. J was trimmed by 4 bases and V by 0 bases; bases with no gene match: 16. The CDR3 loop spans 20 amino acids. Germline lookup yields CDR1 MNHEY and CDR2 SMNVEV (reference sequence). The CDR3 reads CASSLSGGGIAGDPYNEQFF. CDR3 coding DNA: TGTGCCAGCAGTTTATCGGGGGGAGGGATAGCGGGAGACCCTTACAATGAGCAGTTCTTC.

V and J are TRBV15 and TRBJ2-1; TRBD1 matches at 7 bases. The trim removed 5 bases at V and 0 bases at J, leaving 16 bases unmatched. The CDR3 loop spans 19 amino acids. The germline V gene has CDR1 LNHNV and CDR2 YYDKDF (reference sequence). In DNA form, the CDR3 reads TGTGCCACCAGCCCAGGGGGAAGTGTCTCCGGGTTCTCCTACAATGAGCAGTTCTTC. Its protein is CATSPGGSVSGFSYNEQFF.